A single sample is the source of the 17 T cell receptor beta chains below, sequenced in a study of shared clonotypes between healthy human individuals. Measured with immunoSEQ multiplex PCR; TCRdb has only the in-frame clones, and not every one. The top ten hold about 0.34% of the sample, which has around 1.4 million clones, 98% to 99% seen once. Material for sequencing was naive CD4+ T cells sorted from blood. Subset noted: CD45RA+ positively selected. These TCRs come from a man aged 25 to 40 in good health.

The V call is TRBV18, the J call TRBJ2-3; 7 bases agree with TRBD2. CDR3 length: 13 residues. V gave up 3 bases and J gave up 10 bases; unmatched junction bases: 7. Looked up from germline, CDR1 is KGHSH and CDR2 is LQKENI. The CDR3 DNA sequence: TGTGCCAGCTCACCGGAGACTAGCCGGGCGCAGTATTTT. This sequence encodes CASSPETSRAQYF. Based on the CDR3 plus reference TRBV18 and TRBJ2-3, the full variable domain is NAGVMQNPRHLVRRRGQEARLRCSPMKGHSHVYWYRQLPEEGLKFMVYLQKENIIDESGMPKERFSAEFPKEGPSILRIQQVVRGDSAAYFCASSPETSRAQYFGPGTRLTVL.

This clone was counted once. The chain carries TRBV5-1 and TRBJ2-1, with TRBD2 matching 8 bases. V was clipped by 2 bases and J by 7 bases; unmatched bases: 11. The V gene's germline CDR1 is SGHRS and CDR2 YFSETQ. The CDR3 runs to 16 residues. For the CDR3, the DNA is TGCGCCAGCAGCTTATGGGAAGCGGGGGTTATGAATGAGCAGTTCTTC. Amino acid sequence: CASSLWEAGVMNEQFF.

This chain connects TRBV18 to TRBJ2-2; D remains unclear. There are 13 residues in the CDR3. From germline, CDR1 is KGHSH and CDR2 LQKENI. Trimming shortened V by 7 bases and J by 5 bases, and 11 bases separated the two germline ends. CDR3 nucleotides: TGTGCCAGCTTCGAGTTAGAGACCGGGGAGCTGTTTTTT. The encoded protein is CASFELETGELFF. Combining the CDR3 with reference TRBV18 and TRBJ2-2 gives the whole variable domain NAGVMQNPRHLVRRRGQEARLRCSPMKGHSHVYWYRQLPEEGLKFMVYLQKENIIDESGMPKERFSAEFPKEGPSILRIQQVVRGDSAAYFCASFELETGELFFGEGSRLTVL.

The chain uses TRBV5-6 and TRBJ2-1; 9 nucleotides align to TRBD2. Germline CDR1 reads SGHDT; CDR2 reads YYEEEE. V shed 5 bases and J 9 bases; nucleotides not matched to a gene: 9. The length of the CDR3 is 14 residues. The CDR3 DNA follows: TGTGCCAGCAGTAGGCGGGAGGGCGTGGGTGAGCAGTTCTTC. Residues: CASSRREGVGEQFF. Looking up the rest from reference TRBV5-6 and TRBJ2-1 gives the full variable domain: DAGVTQSPTHLIKTRGQQVTLRCSPKSGHDTVSWYQQALGQGPQFIFQYYEEEERQRGNFPDRFSGHQFPNYSSELNVNALLLGDSALYLCASSRREGVGEQFFGPGTRLTVL.

J is TRBJ1-2 and V is TRBV7-2; 8 positions agree with TRBD1. Germline CDR1 is SGHTA and CDR2 is FQGNSA. V shed 5 bases and J 4 bases; nucleotides not matched to a gene: 9. The CDR3 is made up of 15 amino acids. The CDR3 region has the DNA TGTGCCAGCAGCCCAGGGGGCCAGAGGTTCTATGGCTACACCTTC. Amino acids: CASSPGGQRFYGYTF. The full variable domain, in which reference TRBV7-2 and TRBJ1-2 provide the parts outside the CDR3, is GAGVSQSPSNKVTEKGKDVELRCDPISGHTALYWYRQSLGQGLEFLIYFQGNSAPDKSGLPSDRFSAERTGGSVSTLTIQRTQQEDSAVYLCASSPGGQRFYGYTFGSGTRLTVV.

The chain is built from TRBV27 and TRBJ2-1, with TRBD2 identical over 14 bases. This CDR3 is built from 22 residues. After removal of 5 bases from V and 3 bases from J, the junction contained 21 bases not matched to a gene. Germline values: CDR1 MNHEY, CDR2 SMNVEV (reference sequence). In nucleotides, the CDR3 is TGTGCCAGCAGTACCGGGACTAGCGGGAGTTGGCAAATAGGGCGAATCTACAATGAGCAGTTCTTC. Its translation: CASSTGTSGSWQIGRIYNEQFF.

Of note for this clone: In the same sample, other DNA sequences code for this CDR3. V gene TRBV19 combines with J gene TRBJ1-2, with a possible D match to TRBD1 (6 bases). The CDR3 runs 13 residues. Germline lookup yields CDR1 LNHDA and CDR2 SQIVND (reference sequence). V shed 4 bases and J shed 2 bases, with 8 bases lying between them. Here the CDR3 DNA reads TGTGCCAGTAGTAGAGGACAGAACTATGGCTACACCTTC. This sequence encodes CASSRGQNYGYTF.

The V gene is TRBV5-6, the J gene TRBJ2-5; the D call may be TRBD1 or TRBD2 (5 bases each). The ends were cut back, 4 bases at V and 2 bases at J, with 12 bases in the middle. Germline-derived CDR1 and CDR2 are SGHDT and YYEEEE. The length of the CDR3 is 14 residues. CDR3 coding DNA: TGTGCCAGCAGCGGGGGTGTTGTACAAGAGACCCAGTACTTC. Translated, it gives CASSGGVVQETQYF.

This chain links TRBV5-1 with TRBJ2-4, with a weak D call TRBD1 (6 bases). The V end was cut by 3 bases, the J end by 8 bases, with 18 bases between. CDR3 length: 15 amino acids. Germline V gene sequence: CDR1 SGHRS, CDR2 YFSETQ. CDR3 sequence reads: CASSSLQGNRDIQYF. The CDR3 bases are TGCGCCAGCAGCTCCCTACAGGGTAATCGGGACATTCAGTACTTC.

Notes on this clone: Other DNA variants within this sample encode the same CDR3. This chain's CDR3 is CASSLTPNTEAFF. In nucleotides, the CDR3 is TGTGCCAGCAGCTTAACTCCGAACACTGAAGCTTTCTTT. The J gene is TRBJ1-1, the V gene TRBV7-6; D gene ambiguous. The CDR3 spans 13 residues. V lost 2 bases to trimming and J lost 1 base, with 5 bases between them. Germline V gene sequence: CDR1 SGHVS, CDR2 FNYEAQ.

V gene TRBV28 combines with J gene TRBJ2-3; TRBD2 matches 7 bases. The germline CDR1 and CDR2 sequences are MDHEN and SYDVKM. The CDR3 sequence is 15 residues long. With 5 bases clipped from V and 3 bases from J, the junction kept 8 bases outside the gene matches. The CDR3 spells CASSTGLGITDTQYF. CDR3 in DNA: TGTGCCAGCAGTACCGGACTAGGGATTACAGATACGCAGTATTTT.

J is TRBJ2-1 and V is TRBV5-8; a weak D match, TRBD1 (5 bases). This CDR3 is 13 amino acids long. Trimming removed 0 bases at V and 9 bases at J, with 10 bases between. CDR1 SGHTS and CDR2 YDEGEE come from the germline V gene. The CDR3 DNA sequence: TGTGCCAGCAGCTTGGCTAGGGGTGGTGAGCAGTTCTTC. It encodes CASSLARGGEQFF. The entire variable domain, with the rest obtained from reference TRBV5-8 and TRBJ2-1, is as follows: EAGVTQSPTHLIKTRGQQATLRCSPISGHTSVYWYQQALGLGLQFLLWYDEGEERNRGNFPPRFSGRQFPNYSSELNVNALELEDSALYLCASSLARGGEQFFGPGTRLTVL.

The chain joins TRBV7-3 to TRBJ1-1; TRBD1 aligns across 7 bases. Per the germline V gene, CDR1 is SGHTA and CDR2 is FQGTGA. CDR3 length equals 16 residues. With V trimmed by 2 bases and J by 11 bases, 17 bases remained unmatched. CDR3 nucleotides: TGTGCCAGCAGCTTATCCCCCGACAGGGTCAGTGTTGGGGCTTTCTTT. This gives the protein CASSLSPDRVSVGAFF.

Only one count was recorded for this clone. V and J are TRBV21-1 and TRBJ1-2; TRBD1, the D gene given by the table, was not confirmed from the DNA. TRBV21-1 is a listed pseudogene. The CDR3 runs to 18 residues. The CDR3 loop is CASSKRLLQGRNNYGYTF. The CDR3 bases are TGTGCCAGCAGCAAAAGGCTCCTCCAGGGAAGAAATAACTATGGCTACACCTTC.

The rearrangement joins TRBV28 to TRBJ1-5, with D uncertain. The CDR3 has 15 residues. Germline loops: CDR1 MDHEN, CDR2 SYDVKM. V lost 7 bases, J lost 2 bases, and 15 bases lay in between. The chain's CDR3 is CASNHAARGNQPQHF. DNA of the CDR3: TGTGCCAGCAACCACGCGGCTAGGGGCAATCAGCCCCAGCATTTT.

V gene TRBV28 combines with J gene TRBJ1-5; 12 nucleotides line up with TRBD1. Trimming removed 5 bases from V and 1 base from J; junction bases left unmatched: 6. In germline, CDR1 is MDHEN, CDR2 SYDVKM. The CDR3 covers 17 residues. The CDR3 sequence is CASSPGQGARSNQPQHF. CDR3 coding DNA: TGTGCCAGCAGTCCGGGACAGGGGGCGCGGAGCAATCAGCCCCAGCATTTT.

V is TRBV5-4 and J is TRBJ1-1, with TRBD1 identical over 9 bases. This CDR3 has 15 residues. Germline V gene data show CDR1 as SGHNT and CDR2 as YYREEE (reference sequence). V shed 3 bases, J shed 7 bases, and the junction held 10 bases outside the gene matches. CDR3 sequence reads: CASSSTDRGLVEAFF. CDR3 coding DNA: TGTGCCAGCAGCTCTACAGACAGGGGGTTGGTTGAAGCTTTCTTT.